This TCR beta chain came from a study of blood T cells in healthy people across ages. Per germline, CDR1 KGHSH and CDR2 LQKENI. This CDR3 contains 14 residues. The V and J ends lost 5 bases and 4 bases respectively, with 12 bases between them. With a J-beta primer mix and a sample-barcoded 5' primer, a second PCR ran about 6 to 11 cycles. One entry per CDR3 protein, called by TCRdb with MiXCR from the 5' RACE reads. The sample records roughly 900,000 distinct CDR3 sequences, about 48% being singletons. The sample consisted of blood. The chain couples TRBV18 to TRBJ2-1; D not resolved. The clonotype comes from a man aged 25 to 40 in good health. CDR3 amino acids: CASSFRFGYNEQFF. In DNA, the CDR3 is TGTGCCAGCTCATTTAGATTTGGATACAATGAGCAGTTCTTC. Supplemented by reference TRBV18 and TRBJ2-1, the full variable domain reads NAGVMQNPRHLVRRRGQEARLRCSPMKGHSHVYWYRQLPEEGLKFMVYLQKENIIDESGMPKERFSAEFPKEGPSILRIQQVVRGDSAAYFCASSFRFGYNEQFFGPGTRLTVL.